Described below is a single T cell receptor beta chain sequence and its context. The sample is drawn from a study of T cell responses to AZD1222 COVID-19 vaccine. The V gene's germline CDR1 is SGHTA and CDR2 FQGNSA. The CDR3 totals 15 residues. Unmatched junction bases numbered 9, after V lost 4 bases and J lost 5 bases. Sequencing used immunoSEQ multiplex PCR; TCRdb keeps in-frame clones, though not all of them. The sample has about 110,000 clones, about 93% seen once. The clonotype was recovered from an adult in good health. Sequencing used peripheral blood, obtained on day 0 of AZD1222 vaccination. The rearrangement uses TRBV7-2 and TRBJ2-7; 9 bases are a match to TRBD1. The chain's CDR3 is CASSSSYRGRNEQYF. CDR3 sequence (DNA): TGTGCCAGCAGCTCTAGTTACAGGGGGCGGAACGAGCAGTACTTC.